The TCR beta chain described here comes from a study of T cells in localized non-small cell lung cancer. Study-level points and caveats: The tumor had only one region sequenced, so heterogeneity remains possible. Uninvolved adjacent lung showed higher T cell clonality than tumor. When the top 100 tumor clones were examined, a median roughly 62 of them also appeared in the adjacent lung, which was paired and uninvolved.

Comment on this clone: Its specificity is not known.

Lacking atypia, the adjacent lung had been sampled at least 2 cm away from the tumor margin. Repertoires were generated with immunoSEQ multiplex PCR, while TCRdb's copy carries only in-frame clones and drops some. The sample contains 950 to 1,500 clones, over 20% of which appear only once. The CDR3 length is 13 residues. V shed 3 bases and J shed 1 base, with 6 bases lying between them. The germline V gene encodes CDR1 KGHSH and CDR2 LQKENI. Sequenced material: normal lung tissue next to the tumor, taken before any cancer treatment. This clonotype originated in a man between 40 and 75 years old with stage II lung adenocarcinoma. This chain links TRBV18 with TRBJ2-5, with D hard to call. This chain's CDR3 is CASSPQAQETQYF. The CDR3 nucleotides are TGTGCCAGCTCACCTCAGGCCCAAGAGACCCAGTACTTC.